This entry lists 15 T cell receptor beta chains sequenced from one sample in a study of early T cells in non-severe SARS-CoV-2 infection. Via MiXCR, TCRdb re-called the 5' RACE reads, giving one row per CDR3 protein. The data hold tens of thousands of distinct CDR3 sequences, with approximately 10% observed a single time. The material was whole blood, obtained at baseline. These receptor sequences come from an adult who was a healthcare worker with PCR-confirmed SARS-CoV-2 infection or an uninfected control (not recorded which).

This clonotype was recorded many times. This rearrangement joins TRBV2 to TRBJ2-5; D unresolved. Germline CDR1 SNHLY, CDR2 FYNNEI. The CDR3 consists of 11 residues. V was clipped by 6 bases and J by 5 bases, with 7 bases between them. CDR3 loop: CASRSWETQYF. In nucleotides, the CDR3 is TGTGCCAGCAGATCTTGGGAGACCCAGTACTTC.

In regard to this clonotype: This may be a read error: a much more frequent sequence differs by one nucleotide. The J gene is TRBJ2-1, the V gene TRBV10-1; 8 bases line up with TRBD2. Germline V gene lookup returns CDR1 WNHNN and CDR2 SYGVQD (reference sequence). This CDR3 contains 15 residues. CDR3 sequence (DNA): TGCGCCAGCAGAGAGTCTGGACTAGCCGGCCCTGAGCAGTTCTTC. Protein: CASRESGLAGPEQFF.

This clonotype was seen a handful of times. J is TRBJ2-5 and V is TRBV7-8, with D uncertain. CDR1 is SGHVS and CDR2 is FQNEAQ in the germline V gene. The CDR3 consists of 13 residues. Trimming left V 1 base short and J 2 bases short, with 5 bases between. The CDR3 spells CASSLVGQETQYF. The DNA of the CDR3 is TGTGCCAGCAGCTTAGTGGGACAAGAGACCCAGTACTTC.

For the CDR3, the DNA is TGTGCCAGCAGCCAAGAAGGACATACGCAGTATTTT. Residues: CASSQEGHTQYF. V gene TRBV3-1 combines with J gene TRBJ2-3; D is undetermined. Germline lookup yields CDR1 LGHDT and CDR2 YNNKEL (reference sequence). V was trimmed by 0 bases and J by 7 bases, leaving 5 bases between them. There are 12 residues in the CDR3.

At least ten counts were recorded for this clonotype. The chain joins TRBV30 to TRBJ1-2; D gene uncertain. Germline lookup yields CDR1 GTSNPN and CDR2 SVGIG (reference sequence). V lost 2 bases to trimming and J lost 5 bases, with 6 bases between them. This CDR3 comprises 11 residues. DNA of the CDR3: TGTGCCTGGAGTCCTTTATATGGCTACACCTTC. Amino acid sequence: CAWSPLYGYTF.

This chain connects TRBV18 to TRBJ2-2; D is perhaps TRBD1 (6 bases). Trimming removed 8 bases at V and 4 bases at J, with 11 bases between. CDR1 KGHSH and CDR2 LQKENI come from the germline V gene. The CDR3 covers 13 residues. CDR3 residues: CASAGDLTGELFF. CDR3 in DNA: TGTGCCAGCGCAGGGGACCTCACCGGGGAGCTGTTTTTT.

In this sample, this clonotype turned up many times. The chain has TRBV5-5 and TRBJ2-3, with 8 bases aligning to TRBD2. This CDR3 contains 14 residues. V shed 4 bases, J shed 6 bases, and the junction held 7 bases outside the gene matches. The germline V gene encodes CDR1 SGHKS and CDR2 YYEKEE (reference sequence). The CDR3 DNA reads as TGTGCCAGCAGCCCTAGCGGGTGGTATGATACGCAGTATTTT. Residues: CASSPSGWYDTQYF.

This rearrangement joins TRBV5-4 to TRBJ1-2, with 8 nucleotides matching TRBD1. There are 15 residues in the CDR3. Germline V lookup: CDR1 SGHNT, CDR2 YYREEE (reference sequence). The junction had 9 bases not matched to a gene; V was cut back by 4 bases and J by 4 bases. The CDR3 loop reads CASSRESRGPYGYTF. CDR3 DNA: TGTGCCAGCAGCCGAGAAAGCAGGGGGCCCTATGGCTACACCTTC.

At least ten counts were recorded for this clonotype. The V gene is TRBV29-1, the J gene TRBJ2-7; possible D gene TRBD1, 6 bases. Trimming shortened V by 5 bases and J by 0 bases, and 17 bases separated the two germline ends. Germline assignment: CDR1 SQVTM and CDR2 ANQGSEA. The CDR3 length is 15 residues. CDR3 sequence reads: CSVLEPGHSSYEQYF. In nucleotides, the CDR3 is TGCAGCGTTCTTGAACCGGGACATAGCTCCTACGAGCAGTACTTC.

This clonotype was counted a few times. V usage is TRBV5-1 and J usage is TRBJ2-1, with TRBD1 matching over 10 bases. Germline assignment: CDR1 SGHRS and CDR2 YFSETQ. This CDR3 comprises 17 residues. With V trimmed by 4 bases and J by 1 base, 8 bases remained unmatched. The CDR3 loop reads CASSRSGTGDSYNEQFF. CDR3 in DNA: TGCGCCAGCAGCCGTTCCGGGACAGGGGATTCCTACAATGAGCAGTTCTTC. Together with reference TRBV5-1 and TRBJ2-1, the CDR3 gives the full variable domain: KAGVTQTPRYLIKTRGQQVTLSCSPISGHRSVSWYQQTPGQGLQFLFEYFSETQRNKGNFPGRFSGRQFSNSRSEMNVSTLELGDSALYLCASSRSGTGDSYNEQFFGPGTRLTVL.

This clonotype was seen ten or more times. The chain is built from TRBV6-5 and TRBJ2-7; possibly TRBD2 for D (6 bases). V was cut by 6 bases and J by 4 bases, with 7 bases left in between. The germline V gene has CDR1 MNHEY and CDR2 SVGAGI. CDR3 size: 11 residues. CDR3 coding DNA: TGTGCCAGCAGGGGGAGGTACGAGCAGTACTTC. Translating gives CASRGRYEQYF.

This clonotype was counted only a few times. The chain carries TRBV3-1 and TRBJ1-6; D remains unclear. The CDR3 length is 14 residues. Between the trimmed V and J ends, which lost 4 bases and 14 bases, there was a span of 18 bases. Germline V gene lookup returns CDR1 LGHDT and CDR2 YNNKEL (reference sequence). As DNA, the CDR3 is TGTGCCAGCAGCCCGGGCCCTGTAATCGCGGCCCTCCACTTT. Amino acids: CASSPGPVIAALHF.

This clonotype was seen more than once but under ten times. The chain links TRBV20-1 to TRBJ2-1; tentatively, D is TRBD2 (6 bases). CDR1 and CDR2 from the germline V gene are DFQATT and SNEGSKA (reference sequence). V lost 1 base and J lost 9, with 13 bases in between. The CDR3 is made up of 13 amino acids. In nucleotides, the CDR3 is TGCAGTGCTAGAGGTGGTAGCGGCGGTGAGCAGTTCTTC. Amino acid sequence: CSARGGSGGEQFF.

This clonotype came up a few times. This chain joins TRBV27 and TRBJ1-5; TRBD1 is a possible D gene (5 bases). The CDR3 extends over 14 amino acids. Trimming stripped 2 bases from V and 6 bases from J, with 11 bases between. Germline lookup yields CDR1 MNHEY and CDR2 SMNVEV (reference sequence). The CDR3 nucleotides read TGTGCCAGCAGTTTACAGGGTAGGGGTCAGCCCCAGCATTTT. Encoded protein: CASSLQGRGQPQHF.

V gene TRBV7-3 combines with J gene TRBJ2-3, with TRBD2 identical over 13 bases. V gave up 4 bases and J gave up 5 bases; unmatched junction bases: 3. CDR1 and CDR2 (germline): SGHTA, FQGTGA. The CDR3 runs to 15 residues. The CDR3 sequence is CASSSGLAGIDTQYF. Written as DNA, the CDR3 is TGTGCCAGCAGCTCGGGACTAGCGGGGATAGATACGCAGTATTTT.